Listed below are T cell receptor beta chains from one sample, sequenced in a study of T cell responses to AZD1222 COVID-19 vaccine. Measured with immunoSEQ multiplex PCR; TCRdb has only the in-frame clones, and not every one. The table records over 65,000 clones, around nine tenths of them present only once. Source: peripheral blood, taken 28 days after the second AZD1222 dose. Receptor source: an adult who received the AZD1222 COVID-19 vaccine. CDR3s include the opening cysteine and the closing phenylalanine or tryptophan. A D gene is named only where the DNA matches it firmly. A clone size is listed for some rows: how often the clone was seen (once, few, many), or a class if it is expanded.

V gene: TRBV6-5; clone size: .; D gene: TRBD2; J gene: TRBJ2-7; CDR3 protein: CASKGGLAAYEQYF; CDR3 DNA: TGTGCCAGCAAGGGGGGACTAGCGGCCTACGAGCAGTACTTC
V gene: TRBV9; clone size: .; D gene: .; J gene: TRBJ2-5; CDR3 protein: CASSVDERGSGLRETQYF; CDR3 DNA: TGTGCCAGCAGCGTAGATGAGAGGGGAAGCGGGCTCCGAGAGACCCAGTACTTC
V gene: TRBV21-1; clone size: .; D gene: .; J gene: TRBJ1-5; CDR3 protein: CASSIRWGKSQPQHF; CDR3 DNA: TGTGCCAGCAGCATCCGGTGGGGGAAAAGTCAGCCCCAGCATTTT
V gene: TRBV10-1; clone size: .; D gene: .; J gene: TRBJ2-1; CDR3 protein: CASSTGSSYNEQFF; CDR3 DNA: TGCGCCAGCAGTACGGGGAGCTCCTACAATGAGCAGTTCTTC
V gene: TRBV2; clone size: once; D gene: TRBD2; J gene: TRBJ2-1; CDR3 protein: CASRAGLAGATSLF; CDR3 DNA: TGTGCCAGCAGAGCGGGACTAGCGGGAGCGACTTCGCTCTTC
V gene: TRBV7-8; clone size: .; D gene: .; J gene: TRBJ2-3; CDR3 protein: CASSLVDRGYTDTQYF; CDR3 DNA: TGTGCCAGCAGCTTAGTCGATCGGGGGTACACAGATACGCAGTATTTT
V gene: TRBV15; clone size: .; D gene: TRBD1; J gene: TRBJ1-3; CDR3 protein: CATSRDPGRGLAGNTIYF; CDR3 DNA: TGTGCCACCAGCAGAGATCCGGGCAGGGGGTTAGCTGGAAACACCATATATTTT
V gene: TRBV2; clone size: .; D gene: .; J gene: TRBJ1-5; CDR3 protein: CASRDRAGSNQPQHF; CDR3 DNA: TGTGCCAGCAGAGACCGGGCGGGGAGCAATCAGCCCCAGCATTTT
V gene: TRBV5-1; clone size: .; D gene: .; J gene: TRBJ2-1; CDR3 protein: CASSLYSGRNEQFF; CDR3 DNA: TGCGCCAGCAGCTTGTACAGCGGGCGAAATGAGCAGTTCTTC
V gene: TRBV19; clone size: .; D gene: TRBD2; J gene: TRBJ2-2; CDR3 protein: CASSILAGPTGELFF; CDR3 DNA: TGTGCCAGTAGTATCCTAGCGGGACCCACCGGGGAGCTGTTTTTT